One sample yielded the 11 T cell receptor beta chains listed below, sequenced in a study of T cells in Graves' hyperthyroidism and ophthalmopathy (dated by TCRdb to about 2019). Library preparation used multiplex PCR. This sample was sequenced with an Illumina HiSeq 2000. TCR beta CDR3 regions were amplified from RNA transcripts. The TCR CDR3 was subjected to a first round of RT-PCR using the HTBI primer set and the Qiagen OneStep RT-PCR kit. TCRdb passed the public sequencing reads through fastp at Q25 and MiXCR, retaining productive beta sequences. Records with the same CDR3 protein are collapsed into one entry carrying the most frequent genes and DNA. The sample data list over 350,000 distinct CDR3 sequences, and around 15% of these were observed just once. The ten top clones hold around 27% of the sample. The sequencing sample was made of blood. The source is a man between 50 and 59 years old with Graves' ophthalmopathy.

At least ten counts were recorded for this clonotype. A read error may produce the germline difference seen at one junction end. Here the CDR3 reads CASSLEGLAGEGEQFF. CDR3 DNA: TGTGCTAGCAGCTTAGAGGGACTAGCGGGAGAAGGTGAGCAGTTCTTC. This chain uses TRBV7-7 with TRBJ2-1; 14 positions agree with TRBD2. Germline V gene sequence: CDR1 SSHAT, CDR2 FNYEAQ (reference sequence). The CDR3 length is 16 residues.

This chain connects TRBV18 to TRBJ2-7; D ambiguous. The CDR3 spans 16 residues. The germline V gene encodes CDR1 KGHSH and CDR2 LQKENI. V was pared by 3 bases and J by 5 bases, with 20 bases between. CDR3 DNA: TGTGCCAGCTCACCTGATCTTGTACAGTCCTTGAACGAGCAGTACTTC. Its protein is CASSPDLVQSLNEQYF.

The rearrangement uses TRBV29-1 and TRBJ2-3; a weak D match, TRBD1 (5 bases). Trimming took 1 base from V and 0 from J, leaving 8 bases between them. The germline V gene has CDR1 SQVTM and CDR2 ANQGSEA. CDR3 length: 14 amino acids. Here the CDR3 reads CSVEGQSSTDTQYF. As DNA, the CDR3 is TGCAGCGTTGAAGGACAGTCAAGCACAGATACGCAGTATTTT.

The genes are TRBV12-3 or TRBV12-4 and TRBJ2-5, with 8 bases identical to TRBD2. The V gene end was trimmed by 3 bases and the J gene end by 2 bases; junction bases not matched to a gene: 5. This CDR3 is 15 amino acids long. Here the CDR3 DNA reads TGTGCCAGCAGTTTTAGCGGGACCCTTCAAGAGACCCAGTACTTC. This gives the protein CASSFSGTLQETQYF.

Many counts were recorded for this clonotype. CDR3 region: CASSPGRQQTDTQYF. CDR3 coding DNA: TGCGCCAGCAGCCCGGGACGGCAGCAAACAGATACGCAGTATTTT. The chain carries TRBV5-1 and TRBJ2-3; D may correspond to TRBD1 or TRBD2 (5 bases each). Trimming took 4 bases from V and 3 from J, leaving 15 bases between them. The CDR3 is made up of 15 amino acids. CDR1 is SGHRS, CDR2 YFSETQ, per germline.

This clonotype appeared a few times. This chain joins TRBV9 and TRBJ2-1, with D tentatively TRBD2 (5 bases). The CDR3 consists of 15 residues. From germline, CDR1 is SGDLS and CDR2 YYNGEE. The V end lost 8 bases, the J end lost 5 bases, and 20 bases lay between the germline ends. The CDR3 sequence is CARKAHRSGNNEQFF. The CDR3 bases are TGTGCCAGAAAGGCGCATAGGAGCGGTAACAATGAGCAGTTCTTC.

This clonotype was detected many times. The V gene is TRBV3-1, the J gene TRBJ1-2, with 9 nucleotides matching TRBD1. CDR1 LGHDT and CDR2 YNNKEL come from the germline V gene (reference sequence). This CDR3 has 15 residues. V was clipped by 4 bases and J by 5 bases; unmatched bases: 8. The CDR3: CASSLGTGLGYGYTF. The DNA for the CDR3 is TGTGCCAGCAGCCTGGGGACAGGGCTGGGATATGGCTACACCTTC. The full variable domain, in which reference TRBV3-1 and TRBJ1-2 provide the parts outside the CDR3, is DTAVSQTPKYLVTQMGNDKSIKCEQNLGHDTMYWYKQDSKKFLKIMFSYNNKELIINETVPNRFSPKSPDKAHLNLHINSLELGDSAVYFCASSLGTGLGYGYTFGSGTRLTVV.

This chain uses TRBV6-1 with TRBJ2-7; TRBD2 matches 11 bases. CDR3 size: 16 residues. CDR1 is MNHNS, CDR2 SASEGT, per germline. Losses at the gene ends were 5 bases for V and 1 base for J; bases not matched to a gene: 7. Written as DNA, the CDR3 is TGTGCCAGCAGTTTGTCTAGCGGGAGGTCATCCTACGAGCAGTACTTC. It translates to CASSLSSGRSSYEQYF.

The table lists this clonotype with a few counts. The chain links TRBV6-1 to TRBJ2-7; D is perhaps TRBD2 (5 bases). The CDR3 loop spans 15 amino acids. Trimming removed 5 bases from V and 5 bases from J, with 19 bases in between. CDR1 and CDR2 from the germline V gene are MNHNS and SASEGT. CDR3 in amino acids: CASSFVRVTGHEQYF. The CDR3 DNA is TGTGCCAGCAGTTTTGTGCGGGTCACTGGCCACGAGCAGTACTTC.

This clonotype has ten or more counts. V and J are TRBV20-1 and TRBJ2-5; the match to TRBD2 covers 8 bases. V dropped 2 bases and J dropped 3; count of bases not matched to a gene: 14. CDR3 length: 17 residues. Germline V gives CDR1 DFQATT, CDR2 SNEGSKA (reference sequence). DNA for the CDR3: TGCAGTGCTAGATCCCAATGGCTAGCGGGTAGGGAAGAGACCCAGTACTTC. As protein: CSARSQWLAGREETQYF.

This chain connects TRBV24-1 to TRBJ2-3; 7 bases are a match to TRBD2. Germline-derived CDR1 and CDR2 are KGHDR and SFDVKD. V trimming: 7 bases; J trimming: 8 bases; junction bases outside the gene matches: 5. The length of the CDR3 is 12 residues. In nucleotides, the CDR3 is TGTGCCACCAGCCCCCGCGGGAGTACGCAGTATTTT. Its protein product is CATSPRGSTQYF.